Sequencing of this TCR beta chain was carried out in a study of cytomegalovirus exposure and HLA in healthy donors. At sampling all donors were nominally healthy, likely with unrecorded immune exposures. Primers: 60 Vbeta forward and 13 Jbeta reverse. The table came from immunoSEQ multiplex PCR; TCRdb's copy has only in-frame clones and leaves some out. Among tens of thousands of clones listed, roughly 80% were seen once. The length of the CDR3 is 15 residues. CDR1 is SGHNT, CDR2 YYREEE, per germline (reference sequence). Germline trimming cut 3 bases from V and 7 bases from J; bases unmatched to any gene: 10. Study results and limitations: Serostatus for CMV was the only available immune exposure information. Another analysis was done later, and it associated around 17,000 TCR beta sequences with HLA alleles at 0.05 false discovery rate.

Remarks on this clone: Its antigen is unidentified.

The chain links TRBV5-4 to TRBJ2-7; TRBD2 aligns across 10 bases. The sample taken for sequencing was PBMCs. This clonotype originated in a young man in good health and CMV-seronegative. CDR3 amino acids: CASSSSLAGGWEQYF. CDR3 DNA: TGTGCCAGCAGCTCCTCCTTAGCGGGAGGATGGGAGCAGTACTTC.